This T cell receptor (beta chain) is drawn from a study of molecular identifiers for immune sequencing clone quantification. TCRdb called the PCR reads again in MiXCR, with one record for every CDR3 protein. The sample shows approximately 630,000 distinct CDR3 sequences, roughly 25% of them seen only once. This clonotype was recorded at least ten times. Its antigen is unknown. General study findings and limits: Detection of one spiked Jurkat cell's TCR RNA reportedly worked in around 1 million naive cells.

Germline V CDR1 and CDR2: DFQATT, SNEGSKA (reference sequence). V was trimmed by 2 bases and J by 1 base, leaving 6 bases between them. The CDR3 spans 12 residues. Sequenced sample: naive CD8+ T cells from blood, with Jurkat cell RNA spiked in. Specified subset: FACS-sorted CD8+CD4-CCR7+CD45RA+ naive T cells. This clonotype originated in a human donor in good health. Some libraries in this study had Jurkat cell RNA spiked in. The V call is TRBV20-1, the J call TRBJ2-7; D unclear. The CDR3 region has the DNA TGCAGTGCTAGAATGGGTTCCTACGAGCAGTACTTC. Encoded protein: CSARMGSYEQYF.